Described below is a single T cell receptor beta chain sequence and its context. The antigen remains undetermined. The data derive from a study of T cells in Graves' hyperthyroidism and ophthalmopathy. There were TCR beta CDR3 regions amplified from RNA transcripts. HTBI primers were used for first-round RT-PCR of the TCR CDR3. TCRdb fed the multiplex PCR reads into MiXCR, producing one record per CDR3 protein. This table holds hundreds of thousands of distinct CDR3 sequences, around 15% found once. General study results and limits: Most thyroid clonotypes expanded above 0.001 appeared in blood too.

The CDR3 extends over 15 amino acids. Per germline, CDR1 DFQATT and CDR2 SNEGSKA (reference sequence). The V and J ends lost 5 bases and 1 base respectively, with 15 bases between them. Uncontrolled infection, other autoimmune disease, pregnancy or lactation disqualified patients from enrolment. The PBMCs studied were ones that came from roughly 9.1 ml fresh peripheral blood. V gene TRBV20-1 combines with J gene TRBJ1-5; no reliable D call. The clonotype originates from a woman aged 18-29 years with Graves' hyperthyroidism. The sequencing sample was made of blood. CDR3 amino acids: CSAPLGSWSNQPQHF. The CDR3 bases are TGCAGTGCTCCCCTCGGGTCATGGAGCAATCAGCCCCAGCATTTT.